This TCR beta chain was sequenced for a study of CD8+CD57+ T cells in acquired aplastic anemia. The wider study: Mean yield of DNA from sorted CD4+ and CD8+ cells was 3 to 3.5 ug.

Trimming removed 3 bases at V and 0 bases at J, with 14 bases between. This CDR3 is 16 amino acids long. Germline assignment: CDR1 ENHRY and CDR2 SYGVKD. TCR beta VDJ and CDR3 were profiled, and genomic DNA was the template. TCRdb re-derived calls from the reads in MiXCR, one entry per CDR3 protein. The table includes fewer than 200,000 distinct CDR3 sequences, 45% to 60% detected once. Patients who underwent sequencing had shown CD8+CD57+ cell expansion by flow cytometry. This chain uses TRBV10-3 with TRBJ1-1; D call uncertain. Sequenced input: sorted CD4+, CD8+, or CD8+CD57+ T cells (not recorded which) from PBMCs. The clonotype was recovered from a human donor with aplastic anemia. The DNA for the CDR3 is TGTGCCATCAGTGATCAATGGCAGATGATGAACACTGAAGCTTTCTTT. It specifies CAISDQWQMMNTEAFF.